The text below deals with one T cell receptor beta chain. Its specificity is not known. These data belong to a study of T cell repertoires in cytomegalovirus infection. Study in general: HLA-C-restricted CMV epitopes, recently identified, and well-studied HLA-B-restricted ones were used by the study. An indication of both CMV infection and matching HLA type came from public TCR beta signatures.

Germline V gene data show CDR1 as SGHTA and CDR2 as FQGTGA. The CDR3 is 20 amino acids. Trimming at V came to 4 bases and at J to 5 bases, leaving 22 bases not matched to a gene. Whole-study findings and limits: The response measured ex vivo was dominated by TCR beta clonotypes (HLA-C-restricted and CMV-specific).

TCRdb re-called the reads through MiXCR, storing one row per CDR3 protein. The sample carries around 100,000 distinct CDR3 sequences, around 45% recorded once. The specimen was CD8+ T cells from cultured PBMCs, collected from culture after CMV antigen stimulation. The source is a human donor in good health (CMV status not recorded). Some clones in this sample may be carry-over from other donors' samples. This chain uses TRBV7-3 with TRBJ2-1, with 8 bases fitting TRBD2. The CDR3 reads CASSSLPGGANSTPHNEQFF. The CDR3 DNA reads TGTGCCAGCAGCTCCCTACCCGGGGGGGCTAATTCGACCCCCCACAATGAGCAGTTCTTC.